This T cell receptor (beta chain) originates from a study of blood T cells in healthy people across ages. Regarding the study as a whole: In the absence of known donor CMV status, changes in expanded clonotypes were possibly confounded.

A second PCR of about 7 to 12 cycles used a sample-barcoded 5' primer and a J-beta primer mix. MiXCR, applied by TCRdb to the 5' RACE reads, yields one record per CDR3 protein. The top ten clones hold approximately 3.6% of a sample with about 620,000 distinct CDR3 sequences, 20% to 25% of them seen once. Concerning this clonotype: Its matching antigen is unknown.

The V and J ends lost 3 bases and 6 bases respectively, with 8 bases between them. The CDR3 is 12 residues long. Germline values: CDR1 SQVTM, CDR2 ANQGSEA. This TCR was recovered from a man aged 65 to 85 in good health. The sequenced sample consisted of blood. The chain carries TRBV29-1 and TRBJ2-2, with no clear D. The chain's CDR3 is CSVEILPGELFF. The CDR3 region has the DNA TGCAGCGTTGAGATCCTACCCGGGGAGCTGTTTTTT.